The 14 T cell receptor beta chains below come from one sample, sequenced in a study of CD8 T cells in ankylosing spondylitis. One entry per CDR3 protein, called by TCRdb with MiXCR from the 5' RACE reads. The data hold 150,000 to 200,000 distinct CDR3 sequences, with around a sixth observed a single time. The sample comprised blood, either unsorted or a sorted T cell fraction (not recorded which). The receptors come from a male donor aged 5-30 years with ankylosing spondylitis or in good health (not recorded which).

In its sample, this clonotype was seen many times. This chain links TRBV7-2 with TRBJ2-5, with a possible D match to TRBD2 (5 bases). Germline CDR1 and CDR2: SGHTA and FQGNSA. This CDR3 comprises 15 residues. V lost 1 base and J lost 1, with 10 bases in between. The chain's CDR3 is CASSLVASSQETQYF. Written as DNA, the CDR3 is TGTGCCAGCAGCTTAGTAGCGTCTAGCCAAGAGACCCAGTACTTC.

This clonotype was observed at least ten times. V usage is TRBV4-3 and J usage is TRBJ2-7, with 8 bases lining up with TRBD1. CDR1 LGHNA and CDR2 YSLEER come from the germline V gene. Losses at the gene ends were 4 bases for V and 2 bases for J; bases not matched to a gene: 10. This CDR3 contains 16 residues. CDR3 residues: CASSRRTGTGTYEQYF. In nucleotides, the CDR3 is TGCGCCAGCAGCCGTCGTACCGGGACAGGAACCTACGAGCAGTACTTC.

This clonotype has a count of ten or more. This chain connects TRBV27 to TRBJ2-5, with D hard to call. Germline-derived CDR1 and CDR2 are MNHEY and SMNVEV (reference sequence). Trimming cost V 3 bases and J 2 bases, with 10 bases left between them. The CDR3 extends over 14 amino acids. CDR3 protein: CASSFNRVQETQYF. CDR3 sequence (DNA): TGTGCCAGCAGTTTTAATCGGGTGCAAGAGACCCAGTACTTC.

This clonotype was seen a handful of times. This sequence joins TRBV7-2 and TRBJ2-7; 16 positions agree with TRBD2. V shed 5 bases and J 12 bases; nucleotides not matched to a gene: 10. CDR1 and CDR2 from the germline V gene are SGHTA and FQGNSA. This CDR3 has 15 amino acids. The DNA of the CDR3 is TGTGCCAGCAGCCCTCCGGGACTAGCGGGAGGGCCTCGGTACTTC. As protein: CASSPPGLAGGPRYF.

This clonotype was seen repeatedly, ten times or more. The CDR3 spells CASSPGGGGELFF. In nucleotides, the CDR3 is TGTGCCAGCAGCCCTGGCGGTGGCGGGGAGCTGTTTTTT. The rearrangement joins TRBV12-3 or TRBV12-4 to TRBJ2-2, with D unresolved. Trimming shortened V by 6 bases and J by 7 bases, and 12 bases separated the two germline ends. CDR3 length equals 13 residues.

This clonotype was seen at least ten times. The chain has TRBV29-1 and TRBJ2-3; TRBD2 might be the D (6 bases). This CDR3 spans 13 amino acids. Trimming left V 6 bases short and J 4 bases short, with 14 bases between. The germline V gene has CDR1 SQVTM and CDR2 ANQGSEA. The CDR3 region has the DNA TGCAGCGTGCGTGGGGGGAACCCAGATACGCAGTATTTT. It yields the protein CSVRGGNPDTQYF.

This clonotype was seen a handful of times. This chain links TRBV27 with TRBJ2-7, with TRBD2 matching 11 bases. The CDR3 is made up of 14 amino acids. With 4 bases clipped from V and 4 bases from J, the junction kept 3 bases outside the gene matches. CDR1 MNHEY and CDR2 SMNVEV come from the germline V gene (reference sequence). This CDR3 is CASSSSGRTYEQYF. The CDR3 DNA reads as TGTGCCAGCAGTTCTAGCGGGAGGACTTACGAGCAGTACTTC.

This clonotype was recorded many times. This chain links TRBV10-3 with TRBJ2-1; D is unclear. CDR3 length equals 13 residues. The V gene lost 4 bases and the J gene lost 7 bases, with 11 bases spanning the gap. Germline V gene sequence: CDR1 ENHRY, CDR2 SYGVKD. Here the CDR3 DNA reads TGTGCCATCAGTGTGATCGGTGGGAATGAGCAGTTCTTC. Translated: CAISVIGGNEQFF.

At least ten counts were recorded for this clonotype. CDR3 sequence reads: CASSPAQIYGYTF. DNA of the CDR3: TGTGCCAGCAGCCCCGCCCAGATCTATGGCTACACCTTC. The chain carries TRBV7-2 and TRBJ1-2; no firm D call. Looked up from germline, CDR1 is SGHTA and CDR2 is FQGNSA. The CDR3 spans 13 residues. V was shortened by 5 bases and J by 4 bases, with 11 bases between the two germline ends. Full variable domain (outside the CDR3, taken from reference TRBV7-2 and TRBJ1-2): GAGVSQSPSNKVTEKGKDVELRCDPISGHTALYWYRQSLGQGLEFLIYFQGNSAPDKSGLPSDRFSAERTGGSVSTLTIQRTQQEDSAVYLCASSPAQIYGYTFGSGTRLTVV.

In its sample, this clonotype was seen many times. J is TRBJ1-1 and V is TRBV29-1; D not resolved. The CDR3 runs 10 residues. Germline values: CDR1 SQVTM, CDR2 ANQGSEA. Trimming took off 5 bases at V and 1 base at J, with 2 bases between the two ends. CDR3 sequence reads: CSVKNTEAFF. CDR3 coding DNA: TGCAGCGTTAAGAACACTGAAGCTTTCTTT.

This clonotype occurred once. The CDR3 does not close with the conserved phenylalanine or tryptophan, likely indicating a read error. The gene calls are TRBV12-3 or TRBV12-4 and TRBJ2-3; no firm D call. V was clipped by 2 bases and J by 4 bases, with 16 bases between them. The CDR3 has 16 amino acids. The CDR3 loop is CASSLFVGLGSDTQYL. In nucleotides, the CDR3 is TGTGCCAGCAGTTTATTCGTCGGGTTGGGCTCAGATACGCAGTATTTA.

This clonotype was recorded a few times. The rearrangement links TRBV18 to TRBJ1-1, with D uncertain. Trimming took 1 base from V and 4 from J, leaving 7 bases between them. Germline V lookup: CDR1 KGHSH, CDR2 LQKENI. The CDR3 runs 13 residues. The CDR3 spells CASSPRRATEAFF. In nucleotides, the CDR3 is TGTGCCAGCTCACCACGGAGGGCCACTGAAGCTTTCTTT.

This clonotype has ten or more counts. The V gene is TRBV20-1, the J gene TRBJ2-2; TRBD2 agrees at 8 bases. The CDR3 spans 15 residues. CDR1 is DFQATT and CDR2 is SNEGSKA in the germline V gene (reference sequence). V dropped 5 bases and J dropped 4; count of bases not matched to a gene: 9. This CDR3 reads CSAAAGGRLTGELFF. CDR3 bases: TGCAGTGCTGCTGCTGGCGGGAGGCTCACCGGGGAGCTGTTTTTT.

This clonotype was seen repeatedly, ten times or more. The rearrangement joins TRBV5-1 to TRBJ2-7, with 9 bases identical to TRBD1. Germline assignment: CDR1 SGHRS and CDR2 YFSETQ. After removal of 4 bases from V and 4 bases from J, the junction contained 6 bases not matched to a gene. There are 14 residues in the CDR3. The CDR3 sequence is CASSPGQGNYEQYF. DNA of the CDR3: TGCGCCAGCAGCCCTGGACAGGGGAATTACGAGCAGTACTTC.